Listed here are 24 T cell receptor beta chains from one sample, sequenced in a study of T cells after yellow fever vaccination. In TCRdb, the 5' RACE reads were re-called with MiXCR into one record per CDR3 protein. The sample gives about 340,000 distinct CDR3 sequences, about 4% of which show up once; 20% to 30% is in the top ten. Material: PBMCs, obtained 5 days after the yellow fever booster vaccination. These receptors originate from a man between 18 and 35 years old who received the YFV17D yellow fever vaccine.

This clonotype was seen more than once but under ten times. The rearrangement uses TRBV18 and TRBJ1-2, with D possibly matching TRBD1 (5 bases). CDR3 length equals 13 residues. Trimming stripped 3 bases from V and 5 bases from J, with 10 bases between. Germline V gene sequence: CDR1 KGHSH, CDR2 LQKENI. CDR3 nucleotides: TGTGCCAGCTCACCGGACAAAGATTATGGCTACACCTTC. Translated: CASSPDKDYGYTF.

This clonotype was counted between two and nine times. J is TRBJ2-6 and V is TRBV15, with 11 bases matching TRBD1. CDR3 length: 20 residues. Germline V gene sequence: CDR1 LNHNV, CDR2 YYDKDF (reference sequence). Unmatched junction bases numbered 12, after V lost 2 bases and J lost 3 bases. CDR3 amino acids: CATSRRRSGTGGSGANVLTF. The CDR3 DNA reads as TGTGCCACCAGCAGACGCCGCTCCGGGACAGGGGGTAGTGGGGCCAACGTCCTGACTTTC.

This clonotype turned up a few times. This sequence joins TRBV4-1 and TRBJ1-1; D not certain. This CDR3 is 14 amino acids long. CDR1 and CDR2 from the germline V gene are MGHRA and YSYEKL. The ends were cut back, 1 base at V and 6 bases at J, with 12 bases in the middle. The DNA of the CDR3 is TGCGCCAGCAGCCAAGCTGACACCGTTTCTGAAGCTTTCTTT. This codes for CASSQADTVSEAFF.

This clonotype was counted at least ten times. V usage is TRBV5-5 and J usage is TRBJ1-4, with D possibly TRBD1 on 5 matching bases. Between the trimmed V and J ends, which lost 4 bases and 4 bases, there was a span of 14 bases. Looked up from germline, CDR1 is SGHKS and CDR2 is YYEKEE (reference sequence). This CDR3 is built from 15 residues. CDR3 in amino acids: CASSRLWGNNEKLFF. CDR3 sequence (DNA): TGTGCCAGCAGCCGTTTGTGGGGGAATAATGAAAAACTGTTTTTT.

This clonotype turned up a few times. The chain employs TRBV4-1 and TRBJ2-3, with D possibly matching TRBD1 (6 bases). Trimming removed 1 base from V and 3 bases from J, with 20 bases in between. CDR1 MGHRA and CDR2 YSYEKL come from the germline V gene. The CDR3 consists of 18 residues. CDR3 in amino acids: CASSQGYSAGESTDTQYF. The DNA of the CDR3 is TGCGCCAGCAGCCAAGGTTATTCGGCAGGGGAGTCGACAGATACGCAGTATTTT.

This clonotype was counted only a few times. This chain uses TRBV5-1 with TRBJ1-1; D is uncertain. The CDR3 length is 13 residues. The V gene's germline CDR1 is SGHRS and CDR2 YFSETQ. V lost 8 bases and J 0 bases, leaving 11 bases between the germline ends. The CDR3 DNA sequence: TGCGCCAGTTCCTATCTATTGAACACTGAAGCTTTCTTT. Its translation is CASSYLLNTEAFF. Full variable domain (rest looked up from reference TRBV5-1 and TRBJ1-1): KAGVTQTPRYLIKTRGQQVTLSCSPISGHRSVSWYQQTPGQGLQFLFEYFSETQRNKGNFPGRFSGRQFSNSRSEMNVSTLELGDSALYLCASSYLLNTEAFFGQGTRLTVV.

The V gene is TRBV18, the J gene TRBJ2-5, with D tentatively TRBD2 (7 bases). CDR3 length: 15 residues. Germline values: CDR1 KGHSH, CDR2 LQKENI. V lost 3 bases to trimming and J lost 2 bases, with 13 bases between them. DNA of the CDR3: TGTGCCAGCTCACCTGTCAGGGGAGGGCAAGAGACCCAGTACTTC. Residues: CASSPVRGGQETQYF.

The CDR3 DNA reads TGCAGCGTTTTGCTAGGGGGGGGCAATCAGCCCCAGCATTTT. Protein product: CSVLLGGGNQPQHF. The chain couples TRBV29-1 to TRBJ1-5; a possible D gene is TRBD1 (6 bases). Trimming shortened V by 5 bases and J by 2 bases, and 13 bases separated the two germline ends. The CDR3 loop spans 14 amino acids. Germline CDR1 is SQVTM and CDR2 is ANQGSEA. Filled out from reference TRBV29-1 and TRBJ1-5, the complete variable domain reads SAVISQKPSRDICQRGTSLTIQCQVDSQVTMMFWYRQQPGQSLTLIATANQGSEATYESGFVIDKFPISRPNLTFSTLTVSNMSPEDSSIYLCSVLLGGGNQPQHFGDGTRLSIL.

In this sample, this clonotype turned up many times. The chain is built from TRBV7-2 and TRBJ2-3; the match to TRBD1 covers 10 bases. Germline CDR1 is SGHTA and CDR2 is FQGNSA. The CDR3 consists of 15 residues. V was clipped by 5 bases and J by 3 bases; unmatched bases: 5. The CDR3 loop is CASSPQGQGTDTQYF. CDR3 nucleotide sequence: TGTGCCAGCAGCCCACAGGGACAGGGGACAGATACGCAGTATTTT.

J is TRBJ2-1 and V is TRBV29-1; a possible D gene is TRBD2 (6 bases). The V gene's germline CDR1 is SQVTM and CDR2 ANQGSEA. This CDR3 region has 12 residues. V was clipped by 4 bases and J by 5 bases, with 9 bases between them. The CDR3: CSVGDFNNEQFF. The DNA for the CDR3 is TGCAGCGTTGGGGACTTTAACAATGAGCAGTTCTTC.

This clonotype has just a few counts. The CDR3 loop reads CASSPLGVISGNTIYF. The CDR3 region has the DNA TGTGCCAGCAGCCCCCTAGGGGTTATCTCTGGAAACACCATATATTTT. This chain connects TRBV7-2 to TRBJ1-3; D is perhaps TRBD1 (5 bases). V was cut by 5 bases and J by 0 bases, with 14 bases left in between. The germline gives CDR1 SGHTA, CDR2 FQGNSA. The CDR3 length is 16 residues.

This clonotype was detected ten times or more. V and J are TRBV9 and TRBJ2-3; D ambiguous. This CDR3 contains 15 residues. V was clipped by 3 bases and J by 2 bases, with 13 bases between them. The V gene's germline CDR1 is SGDLS and CDR2 YYNGEE. CDR3 nucleotide sequence: TGTGCCAGCAGCGCTGGACCCGCCCCCACAGATACGCAGTATTTT. Translating gives CASSAGPAPTDTQYF.

In this sample, this clonotype turned up a few times. The gene calls are TRBV6-2 or TRBV6-3 and TRBJ2-5, with no clear D. Per the germline V gene, CDR1 is MNHEY and CDR2 is SVGEGT. This CDR3 region has 11 residues. V was pared by 5 bases and J by 10 bases, with 11 bases between. The CDR3 is CASSNTKNQYF. DNA for the CDR3: TGTGCCAGCAGTAATACAAAGAACCAGTACTTC.

In its sample, this clonotype was seen many times. The gene calls are TRBV7-3 and TRBJ1-1; the match to TRBD1 covers 7 bases. Looked up from germline, CDR1 is SGHTA and CDR2 is FQGTGA. The CDR3 sequence is 15 residues long. The junction had 10 bases not matched to a gene; V was cut back by 4 bases and J by 5 bases. The CDR3 sequence is CASSSTQGRWTEAFF. In DNA, the CDR3 is TGTGCCAGCAGCTCGACACAGGGGAGGTGGACTGAAGCTTTCTTT. The entire variable domain, with the rest obtained from reference TRBV7-3 and TRBJ1-1, is as follows: GAGVSQTPSNKVTEKGKYVELRCDPISGHTALYWYRQSLGQGPEFLIYFQGTGAADDSGLPNDRFFAVRPEGSVSTLKIQRTERGDSAVYLCASSSTQGRWTEAFFGQGTRLTVV.

This clonotype has a handful of counts. The chain links TRBV20-1 to TRBJ1-6, with D possibly matching TRBD1 (6 bases). The length of the CDR3 is 14 residues. Trimming stripped 4 bases from V and 9 bases from J, with 16 bases between. CDR1 and CDR2 from the germline V gene are DFQATT and SNEGSKA (reference sequence). CDR3 region: CSATPAGASSPLHF. As DNA, the CDR3 is TGCAGTGCTACGCCGGCAGGGGCTAGTTCACCCCTCCACTTT.

This clonotype appeared many times. This chain connects TRBV27 to TRBJ1-1; D call uncertain. The ends were cut back, 6 bases at V and 4 bases at J, with 15 bases in the middle. Per germline, CDR1 MNHEY and CDR2 SMNVEV (reference sequence). The CDR3 is 14 residues long. In DNA, the CDR3 is TGTGCCAGCAGCCCAACCGGCCGGGGCACTGAAGCTTTCTTT. This sequence encodes CASSPTGRGTEAFF.

This clonotype was seen repeatedly, ten times or more. The J gene is TRBJ2-2, the V gene TRBV29-1; D could derive from TRBD1 or TRBD2 (5 bases each). V shed 5 bases and J shed 0 bases, with 19 bases lying between them. In germline, CDR1 is SQVTM, CDR2 ANQGSEA. The CDR3 extends over 17 amino acids. The CDR3 region is CSVSHGTKSANTGELFF. CDR3 nucleotide sequence: TGCAGCGTTTCTCACGGGACCAAAAGCGCGAACACCGGGGAGCTGTTTTTT.

This rearrangement joins TRBV5-1 to TRBJ1-4; perhaps TRBD1 as D (6 bases). The length of the CDR3 is 13 residues. The V and J ends lost 6 bases and 3 bases respectively, with 9 bases between them. CDR1 and CDR2 (germline): SGHRS, YFSETQ. The CDR3 region is CASTRGANEKLFF. The CDR3 DNA is TGCGCCAGCACCAGGGGTGCTAATGAAAAACTGTTTTTT.

The CDR3 nucleotides read TGTGCCAGCAGCACCGGGGGGGGGTCATTTACGCAGTATTTT. This gives the protein CASSTGGGSFTQYF. The chain uses TRBV7-2 and TRBJ2-3, with 8 bases fitting TRBD2. In germline, CDR1 is SGHTA, CDR2 FQGNSA. This CDR3 spans 14 amino acids. V was clipped by 5 bases and J by 8 bases; unmatched bases: 9.

This chain uses TRBV10-3 with TRBJ1-1, with a possible D match to TRBD1 (5 bases). V was clipped by 4 bases and J by 1 base, with 16 bases between them. This CDR3 spans 16 amino acids. Germline assignment: CDR1 ENHRY and CDR2 SYGVKD. CDR3 DNA sequence: TGTGCCATCAGTGCCGCCTTTACAGGTGGGAACACTGAAGCTTTCTTT. Translated: CAISAAFTGGNTEAFF.

This rearrangement joins TRBV20-1 to TRBJ2-7, with D tentatively TRBD2 (7 bases). Germline V CDR1 and CDR2: DFQATT, SNEGSKA (reference sequence). The CDR3 has 13 amino acids. Deletions cut 3 bases from V and 2 bases from J, with 11 bases between. The CDR3 region is CSARGGGAYEQYV. In nucleotides, the CDR3 is TGCAGTGCTAGGGGAGGGGGTGCCTACGAGCAGTACGTC.

The chain uses TRBV4-1 and TRBJ1-2, with D possibly matching TRBD1 (5 bases). CDR1 MGHRA and CDR2 YSYEKL come from the germline V gene. CDR3 length: 14 residues. With 1 base removed from V and 8 bases from J, the gap between germline ends came to 14 bases. The CDR3 sequence: CASSQVSGADGYTF. The CDR3 region has the DNA TGCGCCAGCAGCCAAGTGTCCGGGGCGGACGGCTACACCTTC.

The V gene is TRBV5-1, the J gene TRBJ2-3, with D possibly matching TRBD2 (5 bases). The CDR3 spans 16 residues. Trimming took 4 bases from V and 6 from J, leaving 21 bases between them. Germline CDR1 reads SGHRS; CDR2 reads YFSETQ. CDR3 amino acids: CASSPIPDYLGDTQYF. CDR3 nucleotides: TGCGCCAGCAGCCCGATTCCCGACTATCTTGGGGATACGCAGTATTTT. Full variable domain (rest looked up from reference TRBV5-1 and TRBJ2-3): KAGVTQTPRYLIKTRGQQVTLSCSPISGHRSVSWYQQTPGQGLQFLFEYFSETQRNKGNFPGRFSGRQFSNSRSEMNVSTLELGDSALYLCASSPIPDYLGDTQYFGPGTRLTVL.

Comment on this clonotype: The junction departs from the called germline gene at one end, perhaps through a read error. J is TRBJ2-5 and V is TRBV7-7; 14 bases map to TRBD2. CDR1 is SSHAT and CDR2 is FNYEAQ in the germline V gene (reference sequence). This CDR3 spans 17 amino acids. DNA for the CDR3: TGTGCTAGCAGCCGTGGACTAGCGGGGGGCGACTGGGAGACCCAGTACTTC. Encoded protein: CASSRGLAGGDWETQYF.